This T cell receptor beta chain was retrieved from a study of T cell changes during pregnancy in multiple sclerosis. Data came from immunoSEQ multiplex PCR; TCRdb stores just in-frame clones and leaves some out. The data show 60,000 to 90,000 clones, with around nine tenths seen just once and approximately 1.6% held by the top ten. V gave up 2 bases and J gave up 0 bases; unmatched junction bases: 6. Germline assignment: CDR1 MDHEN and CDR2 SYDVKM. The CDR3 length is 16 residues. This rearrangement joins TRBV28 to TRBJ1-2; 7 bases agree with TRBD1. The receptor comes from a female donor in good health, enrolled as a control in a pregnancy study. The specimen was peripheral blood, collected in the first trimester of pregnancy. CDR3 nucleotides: TGTGCCAGCAGTTTAATACAGGGGCGAGCTAACTATGGCTACACCTTC. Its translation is CASSLIQGRANYGYTF.